This entry concerns a single T cell receptor (beta chain). A multiplex PCR was run with 60 Vbeta primers and 13 Jbeta primers. Authors' data handling: A later analysis tallied some 80 million unique TCR beta chains, around 11 million of them shared. The repertoire was sequenced with immunoSEQ multiplex PCR; TCRdb's copy has only in-frame clones and lacks some. V and J calls and clone size are as listed in that table; D and trimming were resolved from the DNA. The repertoire holds around 50,000 clones, with roughly 80% as singletons. The data originate from a study of cytomegalovirus exposure and HLA in healthy donors. The CDR3 is 13 residues long. Trimming took off 3 bases at V and 4 bases at J, with 10 bases between the two ends. Germline V CDR1 and CDR2: ENHRY, SYGVKD.

Material: PBMCs. The TCR comes from a man aged 35-49 years in good health and CMV-seronegative. The chain uses TRBV10-3 and TRBJ2-7, with D unclear. CDR3 sequence: CAISEPAEYEQYF. DNA of the CDR3: TGTGCCATCAGTGAACCCGCTGAGTACGAGCAGTACTTC.